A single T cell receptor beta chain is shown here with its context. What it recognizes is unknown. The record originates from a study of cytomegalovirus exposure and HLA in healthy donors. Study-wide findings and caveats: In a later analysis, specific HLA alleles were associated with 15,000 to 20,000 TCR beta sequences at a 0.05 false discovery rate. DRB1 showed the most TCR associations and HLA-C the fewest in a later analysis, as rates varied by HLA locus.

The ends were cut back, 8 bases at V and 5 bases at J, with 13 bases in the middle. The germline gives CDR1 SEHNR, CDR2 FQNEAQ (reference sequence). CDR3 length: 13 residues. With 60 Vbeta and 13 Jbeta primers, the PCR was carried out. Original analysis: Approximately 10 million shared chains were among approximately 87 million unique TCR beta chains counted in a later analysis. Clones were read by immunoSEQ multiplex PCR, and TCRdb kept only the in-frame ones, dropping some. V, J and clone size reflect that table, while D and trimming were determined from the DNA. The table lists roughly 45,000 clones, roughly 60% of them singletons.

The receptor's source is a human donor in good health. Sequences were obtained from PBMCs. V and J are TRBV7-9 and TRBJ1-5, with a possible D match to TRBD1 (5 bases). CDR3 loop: CASALQGDQPQHF. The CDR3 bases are TGTGCCAGCGCTCTCCAGGGTGATCAGCCCCAGCATTTT.